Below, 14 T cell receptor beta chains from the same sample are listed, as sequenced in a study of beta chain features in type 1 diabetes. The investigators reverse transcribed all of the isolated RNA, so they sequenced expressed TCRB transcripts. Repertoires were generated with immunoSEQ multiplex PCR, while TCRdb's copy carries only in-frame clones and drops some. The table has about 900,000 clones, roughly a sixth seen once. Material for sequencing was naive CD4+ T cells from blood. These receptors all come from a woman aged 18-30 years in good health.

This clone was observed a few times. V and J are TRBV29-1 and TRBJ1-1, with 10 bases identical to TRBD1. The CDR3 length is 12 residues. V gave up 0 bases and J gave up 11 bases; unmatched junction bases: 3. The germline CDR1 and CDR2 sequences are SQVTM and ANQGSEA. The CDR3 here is CSVEDWDRGAFF. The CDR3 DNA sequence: TGCAGCGTTGAAGATTGGGACAGGGGTGCTTTCTTT.

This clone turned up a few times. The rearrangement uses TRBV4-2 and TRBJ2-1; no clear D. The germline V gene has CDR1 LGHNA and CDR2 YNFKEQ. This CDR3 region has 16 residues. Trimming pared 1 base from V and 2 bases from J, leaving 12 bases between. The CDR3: CASSQGRAGPYNEQFF. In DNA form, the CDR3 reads TGTGCCAGCAGCCAAGGTCGGGCAGGCCCCTACAATGAGCAGTTCTTC.

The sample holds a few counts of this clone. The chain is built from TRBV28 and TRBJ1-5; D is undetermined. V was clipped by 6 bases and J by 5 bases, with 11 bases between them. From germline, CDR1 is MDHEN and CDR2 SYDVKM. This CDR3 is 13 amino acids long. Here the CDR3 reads CASRKSGDQPQHF. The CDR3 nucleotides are TGTGCCAGCAGGAAGTCAGGCGATCAGCCCCAGCATTTT.

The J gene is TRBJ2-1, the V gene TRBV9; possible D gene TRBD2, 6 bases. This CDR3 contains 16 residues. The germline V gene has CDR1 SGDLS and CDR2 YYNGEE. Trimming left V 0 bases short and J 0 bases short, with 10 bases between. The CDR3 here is CASSVVGTLSYNEQFF. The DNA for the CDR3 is TGTGCCAGCAGCGTAGTCGGGACTCTCTCCTACAATGAGCAGTTCTTC.

This CDR3 reads CASSFRAWETQYF. The CDR3, as DNA: TGTGCCAGCAGTTTCAGGGCGTGGGAGACCCAGTACTTC. V is TRBV27 and J is TRBJ2-5; a possible D gene is TRBD1 (5 bases). The CDR3 covers 13 residues. Germline-derived CDR1 and CDR2 are MNHEY and SMNVEV (reference sequence). Deletions cut 3 bases from V and 5 bases from J, with 10 bases between.

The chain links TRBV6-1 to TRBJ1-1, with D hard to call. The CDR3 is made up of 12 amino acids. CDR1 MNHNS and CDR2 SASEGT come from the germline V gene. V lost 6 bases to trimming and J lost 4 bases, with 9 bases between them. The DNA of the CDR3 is TGTGCCAGCAGCCACAGCCGCACTGAAGCTTTCTTT. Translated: CASSHSRTEAFF.

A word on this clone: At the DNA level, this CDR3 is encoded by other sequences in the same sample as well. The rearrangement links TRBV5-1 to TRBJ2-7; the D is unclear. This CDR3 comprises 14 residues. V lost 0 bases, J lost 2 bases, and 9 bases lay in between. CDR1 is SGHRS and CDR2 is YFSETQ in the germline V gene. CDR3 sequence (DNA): TGCGCCAGCAGCTTGGTTCCAGGCCCCTACGAGCAGTACTTC. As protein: CASSLVPGPYEQYF. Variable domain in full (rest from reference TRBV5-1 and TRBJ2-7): KAGVTQTPRYLIKTRGQQVTLSCSPISGHRSVSWYQQTPGQGLQFLFEYFSETQRNKGNFPGRFSGRQFSNSRSEMNVSTLELGDSALYLCASSLVPGPYEQYFGPGTRLTVT.

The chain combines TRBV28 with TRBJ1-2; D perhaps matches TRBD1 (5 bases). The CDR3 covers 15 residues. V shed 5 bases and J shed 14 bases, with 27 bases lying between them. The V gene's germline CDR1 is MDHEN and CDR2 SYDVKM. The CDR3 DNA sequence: TGTGCCAGCAGTAGGCTGCTGATGTCGAAGCCGGGACCAACCTTC. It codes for CASSRLLMSKPGPTF.

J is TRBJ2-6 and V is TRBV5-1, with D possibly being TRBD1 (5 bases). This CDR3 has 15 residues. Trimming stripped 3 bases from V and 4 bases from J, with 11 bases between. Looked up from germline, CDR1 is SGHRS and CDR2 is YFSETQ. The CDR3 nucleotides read TGCGCCAGCAGCTCTGACAGTCCCGGGGCCAACGTCCTGACTTTC. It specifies CASSSDSPGANVLTF.

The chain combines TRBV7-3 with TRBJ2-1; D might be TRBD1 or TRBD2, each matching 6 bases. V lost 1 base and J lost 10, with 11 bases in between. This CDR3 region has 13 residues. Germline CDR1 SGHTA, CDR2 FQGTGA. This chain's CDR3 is CASSLKGGTEQFF. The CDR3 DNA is TGTGCCAGCAGCTTAAAGGGGGGTACCGAGCAGTTCTTC.

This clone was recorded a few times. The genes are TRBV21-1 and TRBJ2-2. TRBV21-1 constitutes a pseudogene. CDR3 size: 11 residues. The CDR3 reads CASSWDGELFF. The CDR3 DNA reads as TGTGCCAGCAGCTGGGACGGGGAGCTGTTTTTT.

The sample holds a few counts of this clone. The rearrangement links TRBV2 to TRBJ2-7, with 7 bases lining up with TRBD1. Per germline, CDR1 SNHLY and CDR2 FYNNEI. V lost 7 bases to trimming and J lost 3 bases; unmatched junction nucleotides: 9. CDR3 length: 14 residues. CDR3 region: CASNLEGTDYEQYF. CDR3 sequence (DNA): TGTGCCAGCAACCTCGAAGGGACAGACTACGAGCAGTACTTC.

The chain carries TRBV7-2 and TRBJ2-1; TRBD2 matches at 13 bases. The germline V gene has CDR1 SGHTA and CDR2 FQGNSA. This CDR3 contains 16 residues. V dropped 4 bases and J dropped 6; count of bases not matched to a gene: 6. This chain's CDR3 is CASSSPTSGRVNEQFF. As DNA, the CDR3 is TGTGCCAGCAGCTCCCCCACTAGCGGGAGGGTCAATGAGCAGTTCTTC.

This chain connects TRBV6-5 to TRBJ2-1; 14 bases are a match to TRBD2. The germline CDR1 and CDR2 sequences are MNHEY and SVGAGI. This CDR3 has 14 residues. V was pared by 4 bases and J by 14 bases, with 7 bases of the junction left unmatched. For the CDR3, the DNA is TGTGCCAGCAGTTCTCCGGGACTAGCGGGAGTGGAGTTCTTC. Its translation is CASSSPGLAGVEFF.